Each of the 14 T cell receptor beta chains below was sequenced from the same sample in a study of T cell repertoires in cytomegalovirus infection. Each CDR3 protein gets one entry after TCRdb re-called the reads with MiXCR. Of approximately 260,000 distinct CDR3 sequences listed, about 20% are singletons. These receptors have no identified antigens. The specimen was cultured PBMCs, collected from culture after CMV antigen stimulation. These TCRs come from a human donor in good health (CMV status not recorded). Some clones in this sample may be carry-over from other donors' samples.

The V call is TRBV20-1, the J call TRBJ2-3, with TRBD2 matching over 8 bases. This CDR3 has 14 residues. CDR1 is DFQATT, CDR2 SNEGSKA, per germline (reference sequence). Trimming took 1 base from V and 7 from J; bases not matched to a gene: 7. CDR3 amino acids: CSARVSSGSNTQYF. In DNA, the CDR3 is TGCAGTGCTAGAGTTTCTAGCGGGTCAAATACGCAGTATTTT.

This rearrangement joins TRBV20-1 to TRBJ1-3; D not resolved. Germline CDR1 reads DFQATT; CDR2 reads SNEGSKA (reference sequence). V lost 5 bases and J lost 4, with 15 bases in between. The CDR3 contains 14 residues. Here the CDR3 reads CSAPGGPRGNTIYF. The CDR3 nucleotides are TGCAGTGCTCCGGGAGGGCCGAGGGGAAACACCATATATTTT.

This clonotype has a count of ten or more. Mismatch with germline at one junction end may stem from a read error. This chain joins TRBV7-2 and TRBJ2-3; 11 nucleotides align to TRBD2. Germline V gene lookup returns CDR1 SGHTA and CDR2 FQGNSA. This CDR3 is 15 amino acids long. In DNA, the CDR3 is TGTGCCAGCAGCGTAGCGGGAGGGCCAGGAGATACGCAGTATTTT. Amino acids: CASSVAGGPGDTQYF.

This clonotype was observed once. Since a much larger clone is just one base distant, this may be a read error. CDR3 sequence: CASRAGSGQGTQYF. CDR3 nucleotide sequence: TGTGCCAGCAGAGCCGGGTCGGGCCAGGGGACCCAGTACTTC. The J gene is TRBJ2-5, the V gene TRBV7-2; D might be TRBD1 (5 bases). CDR3 size: 14 residues. Germline CDR1 is SGHTA and CDR2 is FQGNSA. V lost 6 bases and J 7 bases, leaving 18 bases between the germline ends.

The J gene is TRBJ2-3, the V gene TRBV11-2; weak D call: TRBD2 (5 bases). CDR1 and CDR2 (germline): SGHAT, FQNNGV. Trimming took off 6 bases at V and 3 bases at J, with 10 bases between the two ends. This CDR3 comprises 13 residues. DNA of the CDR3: TGTGCCAGCAGGGCCTCGGGGACAGATACGCAGTATTTT. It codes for CASRASGTDTQYF.

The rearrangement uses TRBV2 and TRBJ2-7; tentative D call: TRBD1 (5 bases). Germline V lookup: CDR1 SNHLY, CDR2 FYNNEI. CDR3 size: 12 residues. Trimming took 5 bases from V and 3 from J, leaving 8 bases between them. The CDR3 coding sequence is TGTGCCAGCAGTTCTGACAGCTACGAGCAGTACGTC. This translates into CASSSDSYEQYV.

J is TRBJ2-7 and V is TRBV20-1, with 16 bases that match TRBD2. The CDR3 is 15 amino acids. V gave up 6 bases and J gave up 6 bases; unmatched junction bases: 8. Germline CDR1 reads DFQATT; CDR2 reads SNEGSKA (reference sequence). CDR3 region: CSAPGTSGRVAEQYF. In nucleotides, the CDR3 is TGCAGTGCCCCCGGGACTAGCGGGAGGGTGGCCGAGCAGTACTTC.

The CDR3 loop reads CASSLAQASSGANVLTF. The CDR3 DNA is TGTGCCAGCAGCTTGGCGCAGGCGAGCTCTGGGGCCAACGTCCTGACTTTC. The chain uses TRBV5-8 and TRBJ2-6, with D uncertain. The CDR3 is 17 residues long. Trimming took off 0 bases at V and 0 bases at J, with 10 bases between the two ends. Germline values: CDR1 SGHTS, CDR2 YDEGEE.

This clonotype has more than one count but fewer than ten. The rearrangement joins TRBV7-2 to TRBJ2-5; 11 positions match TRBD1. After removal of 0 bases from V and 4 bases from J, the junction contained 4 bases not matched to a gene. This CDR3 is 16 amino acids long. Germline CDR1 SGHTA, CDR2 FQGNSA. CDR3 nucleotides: TGTGCCAGCAGCTTAGCGTTGGACAGGGGGCGAGAGACCCAGTACTTC. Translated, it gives CASSLALDRGRETQYF. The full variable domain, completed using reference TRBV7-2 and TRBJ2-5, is GAGVSQSPSNKVTEKGKDVELRCDPISGHTALYWYRQSLGQGLEFLIYFQGNSAPDKSGLPSDRFSAERTGGSVSTLTIQRTQQEDSAVYLCASSLALDRGRETQYFGPGTRLLVL.

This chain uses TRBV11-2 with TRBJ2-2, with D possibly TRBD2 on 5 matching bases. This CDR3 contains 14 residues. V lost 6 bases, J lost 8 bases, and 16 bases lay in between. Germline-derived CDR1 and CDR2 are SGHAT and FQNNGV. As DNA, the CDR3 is TGTGCCAGCAGACTAGGCCCTCTGGGGGGGGAGCTGTTTTTT. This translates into CASRLGPLGGELFF.

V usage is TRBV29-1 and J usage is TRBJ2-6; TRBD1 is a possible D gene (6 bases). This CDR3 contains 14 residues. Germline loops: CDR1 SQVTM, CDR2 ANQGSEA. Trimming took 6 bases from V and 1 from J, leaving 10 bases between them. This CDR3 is CSVIQGSGANVLTF. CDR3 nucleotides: TGCAGCGTGATACAGGGTTCTGGGGCCAACGTCCTGACTTTC.

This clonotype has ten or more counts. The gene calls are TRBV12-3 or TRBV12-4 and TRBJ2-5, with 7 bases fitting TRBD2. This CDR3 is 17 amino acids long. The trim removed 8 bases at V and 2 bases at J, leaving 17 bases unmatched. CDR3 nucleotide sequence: TGTGCCAGCGCAAGGGGTAGTGGGCGGGAGTATCAAGAGACCCAGTACTTC. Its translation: CASARGSGREYQETQYF.

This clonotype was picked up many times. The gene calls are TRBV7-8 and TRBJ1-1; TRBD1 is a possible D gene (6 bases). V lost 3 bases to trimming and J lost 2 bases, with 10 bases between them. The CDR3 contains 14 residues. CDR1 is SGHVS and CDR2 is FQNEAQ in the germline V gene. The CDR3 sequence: CASSFKQGNTEAFF. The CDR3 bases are TGTGCCAGCAGCTTTAAACAGGGCAACACTGAAGCTTTCTTT. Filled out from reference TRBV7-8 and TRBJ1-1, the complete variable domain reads GAGVSQSPRYKVAKRGQDVALRCDPISGHVSLFWYQQALGQGPEFLTYFQNEAQLDKSGLPSDRFFAERPEGSVSTLKIQRTQQEDSAVYLCASSFKQGNTEAFFGQGTRLTVV.

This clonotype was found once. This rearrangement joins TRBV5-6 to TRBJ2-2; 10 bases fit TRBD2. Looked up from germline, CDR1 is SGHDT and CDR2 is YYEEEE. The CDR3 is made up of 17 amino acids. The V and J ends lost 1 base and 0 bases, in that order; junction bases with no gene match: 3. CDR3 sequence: CASSLPGLAPNTGELFF. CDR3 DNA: TGTGCCAGCAGCTTGCCGGGACTAGCGCCGAACACCGGGGAGCTGTTTTTT.